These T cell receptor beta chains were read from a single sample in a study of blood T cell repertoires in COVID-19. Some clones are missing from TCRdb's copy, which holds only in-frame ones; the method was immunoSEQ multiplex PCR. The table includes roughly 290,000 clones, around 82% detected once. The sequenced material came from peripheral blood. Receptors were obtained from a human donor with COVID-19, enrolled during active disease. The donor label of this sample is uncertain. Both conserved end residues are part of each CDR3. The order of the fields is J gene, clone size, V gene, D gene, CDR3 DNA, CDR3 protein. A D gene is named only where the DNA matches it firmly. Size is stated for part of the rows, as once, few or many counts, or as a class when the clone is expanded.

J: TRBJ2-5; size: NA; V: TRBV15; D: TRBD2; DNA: TGTGCCACCAGCAACGCGGGAGGGGTCCAAGAGACCCAGTACTTC; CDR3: CATSNAGGVQETQYF
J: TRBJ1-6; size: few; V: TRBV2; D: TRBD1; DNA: TGTGCCAGCAGGCACCCTCGACAGGGTTTTTCCCTCCACTTT; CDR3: CASRHPRQGFSLHF
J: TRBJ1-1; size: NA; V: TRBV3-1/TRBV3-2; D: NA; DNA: TGTGCCAGCAGCCAAGATAGAGAGGACAGTGAAGCTTTCTTT; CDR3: CASSQDREDSEAFF
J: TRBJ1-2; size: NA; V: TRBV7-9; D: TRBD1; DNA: TGTGCCAGCAGCCCCTCGACAGGGGGTCATGGCTACACCTTC; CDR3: CASSPSTGGHGYTF
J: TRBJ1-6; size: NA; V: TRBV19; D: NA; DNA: TGTGCCAGTAGTATATACAGTCAGGGGAATTCACCCCTCCACTTT; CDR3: CASSIYSQGNSPLHF
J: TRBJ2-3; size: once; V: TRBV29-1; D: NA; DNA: TGCAGCGTTGCTAGGCAGGGGGGACCGACAGATACGCAGTATTTT; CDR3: CSVARQGGPTDTQYF
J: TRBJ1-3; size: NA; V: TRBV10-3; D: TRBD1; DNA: TGTGCCATCAGTGAGCCTGGGACAGGGGAAGGAAACACCATATATTTT; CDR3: CAISEPGTGEGNTIYF
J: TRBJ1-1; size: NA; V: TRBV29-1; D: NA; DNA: TGCAGCGTCAACGGGGGTGGCACTGAAGCTTTCTTT; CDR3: CSVNGGGTEAFF
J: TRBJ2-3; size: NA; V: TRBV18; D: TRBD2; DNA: TGTGCCAGCTCACAAAGGACTAGCGGCACAGATACGCAGTATTTT; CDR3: CASSQRTSGTDTQYF
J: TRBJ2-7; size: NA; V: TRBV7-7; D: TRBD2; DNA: TGTGCTAGCAGCCGAGGGGCCCGATCTAGCGGTCAATACGAGCAGTACTTC; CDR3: CASSRGARSSGQYEQYF
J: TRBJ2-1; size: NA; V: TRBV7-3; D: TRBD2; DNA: TGTGCCAGCAGCTCCCGACTAGCGGGAGACTACAATGAGCAGTTCTTC; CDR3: CASSSRLAGDYNEQFF
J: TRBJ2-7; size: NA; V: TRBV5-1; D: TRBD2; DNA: TGCGCCAGCAGCGAGACTAGCGGAGCCTCCTACGAGCAGTACTTC; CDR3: CASSETSGASYEQYF
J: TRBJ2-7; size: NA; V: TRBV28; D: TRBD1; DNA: TGTGCCAGCAGTTCGCCGACCGGGACAGGGAACTACGAGCAGTACTTC; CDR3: CASSSPTGTGNYEQYF
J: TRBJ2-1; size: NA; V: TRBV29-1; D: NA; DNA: TGCAGCGCCGAACTAGCAGCCAATGAGCAGTTCTTC; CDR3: CSAELAANEQFF
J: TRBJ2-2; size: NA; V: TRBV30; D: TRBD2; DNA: TGTGCCTGGAGGAACGGGGGGGGCACCGGGGAGCTGTTTTTT; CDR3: CAWRNGGGTGELFF
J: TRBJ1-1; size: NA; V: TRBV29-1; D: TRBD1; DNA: TGCAGCGCTACAGGGGCGGGCACTGAAGCTTTCTTT; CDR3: CSATGAGTEAFF
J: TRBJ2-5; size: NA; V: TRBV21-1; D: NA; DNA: TGTGCCAGCAGCAAAGTATATGAGGCGTCTAAGAAGACCCAGTACTTC; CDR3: CASSKVYEASKKTQYF
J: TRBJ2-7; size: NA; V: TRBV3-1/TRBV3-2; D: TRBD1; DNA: TGTGCCAGCAGCCTTGGGACAGCAGCCTCCTACGAGCAGTACTTC; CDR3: CASSLGTAASYEQYF
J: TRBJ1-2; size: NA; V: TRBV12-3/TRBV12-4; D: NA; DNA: TGTGCCAGCAGTTTAACAGGGAGCGGTGGCTACACCTTC; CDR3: CASSLTGSGGYTF
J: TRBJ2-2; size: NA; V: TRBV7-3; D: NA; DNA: TGTGCCAGCAGCTTAATAACCGGCGGGACCGGGGAGCTGTTTTTT; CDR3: CASSLITGGTGELFF
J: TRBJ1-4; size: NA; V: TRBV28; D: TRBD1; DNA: TGTGCCAGCAACCCGACAGGGGGGAAAGATGAAAAACTGTTTTTT; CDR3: CASNPTGGKDEKLFF
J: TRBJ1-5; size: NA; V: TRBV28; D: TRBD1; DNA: TGTGCCAGCAGTTCCCACGGGGACAGGGACAATCAGCCCCAGCATTTT; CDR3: CASSSHGDRDNQPQHF